Following are 16 T cell receptor beta chains from one sample sequenced in a study of OX40 agonist ivuxolimab in advanced cancers. Profiling relied on immunoSEQ multiplex PCR, and the TCRdb table lists in-frame clones only, not all of them. Of about 78,000 clones in the sample, about 90% were seen once. The source was CD4+ or CD8+ T cells sorted from blood, collected in a trial of the OX40 agonist ivuxolimab. The receptors derive from an adult with an advanced solid tumor such as melanoma, head and neck, liver or kidney cancer.

The J gene is TRBJ2-1, the V gene TRBV28; possible D gene TRBD2, 6 bases. V dropped 9 bases and J dropped 3 bases, with 15 bases sitting between them. Germline CDR1 is MDHEN and CDR2 is SYDVKM. The CDR3 totals 14 residues. The CDR3: CASRLGSGYNEQFF. Here the CDR3 DNA reads TGTGCCAGTCGGCTGGGTAGCGGCTACAATGAGCAGTTCTTC.

The V call is TRBV4-2, the J call TRBJ1-2; the D gene is possibly TRBD1 (6 bases). The V end lost 1 base, the J end lost 5 bases, and 11 bases lay between the germline ends. This CDR3 spans 14 amino acids. CDR1 and CDR2 (germline): LGHNA, YNFKEQ. CDR3 sequence reads: CASSQVSTGYGYTF. CDR3 in DNA: TGTGCCAGCAGCCAAGTGTCGACAGGATATGGCTACACCTTC.

This clone showed up just once. The V gene is TRBV5-4, the J gene TRBJ2-2; TRBD2 agrees at 9 bases. This CDR3 spans 17 amino acids. V gave up 2 bases and J gave up 5 bases; unmatched junction bases: 10. Germline CDR1 SGHNT, CDR2 YYREEE (reference sequence). The CDR3 coding sequence is TGTGCCAGCAGCTTTCCGATAGTAGCGGGAGAAACCGGGGAGCTGTTTTTT. Residues: CASSFPIVAGETGELFF.

This chain joins TRBV30 and TRBJ1-2, with 9 nucleotides matching TRBD1. V lost 7 bases, J lost 8 bases, and 14 bases stayed unmatched. CDR3 length: 14 amino acids. CDR1 is GTSNPN, CDR2 SVGIG, per germline (reference sequence). CDR3 sequence (DNA): TGTGCCTCTCCGTGGCGGACAGGGGCGCTAGGCTACACCTTC. This sequence encodes CASPWRTGALGYTF.

The chain recombines TRBV28 with TRBJ2-7; 8 nucleotides agree with TRBD1. The germline CDR1 and CDR2 sequences are MDHEN and SYDVKM. CDR3 length: 13 residues. In DNA form, the CDR3 reads TGTTCGGCAGGGGGCAGGAGCTCCTACGAGCAGTACTTC. This codes for CSAGGRSSYEQYF. The whole variable domain, filled in from reference TRBV28 and TRBJ2-7, reads DVKVTQSSRYLVKRTGEKVFLECVQDMDHENMFWYRQDPGLGLRLIYFSYDVKMKEKGDIPEGYSVSREKKERFSLILESASTNQTSMYLCSAGGRSSYEQYFGPGTRLTVT.

J is TRBJ2-7 and V is TRBV12-5, with no clear D. There are 12 residues in the CDR3. Germline loops: CDR1 LGHNT, CDR2 FRNRAP. V lost 6 bases and J 3 bases, leaving 9 bases between the germline ends. Here the CDR3 DNA reads TGTGCTAGTGGCCCGACCGTCTACGAGCAGTACTTC. Protein: CASGPTVYEQYF.

Only one count was recorded for this clone. The chain carries TRBV5-1 and TRBJ1-6; D call uncertain. The CDR3 is 15 residues long. Per the germline V gene, CDR1 is SGHRS and CDR2 is YFSETQ. Trimming took 3 bases from V and 7 from J, leaving 14 bases between them. The CDR3 bases are TGCGCCAGCAGCTCGAATCCAGACTCAAATTCACCCCTCCACTTT. Protein: CASSSNPDSNSPLHF.

This clone appeared a single time. The chain links TRBV5-1 to TRBJ2-6; the match to TRBD1 covers 10 bases. J was trimmed by 3 bases and V by 0 bases; bases with no gene match: 9. Germline V gives CDR1 SGHRS, CDR2 YFSETQ. The CDR3 length is 19 residues. CDR3: CASSLVAGTGASGANVLTF. The CDR3 coding sequence is TGCGCCAGCAGCTTGGTAGCCGGGACAGGGGCTAGTGGGGCCAACGTCCTGACTTTC.

Only a few counts were recorded for this clone. The gene calls are TRBV5-6 and TRBJ1-5; D uncertain. Deletions cut 4 bases from V and 0 bases from J, with 11 bases between. CDR1 is SGHDT, CDR2 YYEEEE, per germline. This CDR3 is built from 15 residues. In DNA, the CDR3 is TGTGCCAGCAGCCCTGGGGTGGCTAGCAATCAGCCCCAGCATTTT. Translating gives CASSPGVASNQPQHF.

This clone came up a few times. V usage is TRBV28 and J usage is TRBJ1-5; D uncertain. V shed 2 bases and J shed 0 bases, with 5 bases lying between them. This CDR3 is built from 14 residues. CDR1 and CDR2 from the germline V gene are MDHEN and SYDVKM. The CDR3 sequence is CASSLVHSNQPQHF. The CDR3 coding sequence is TGTGCCAGCAGTTTAGTACATAGCAATCAGCCCCAGCATTTT.

This chain joins TRBV5-6 and TRBJ2-1; weak D call: TRBD2 (5 bases). The ends were cut back, 0 bases at V and 15 bases at J, with 16 bases in the middle. CDR1 and CDR2 from the germline V gene are SGHDT and YYEEEE. This CDR3 comprises 13 residues. For the CDR3, the DNA is TGTGCCAGCAGCTTGGGAGCGGAGATAAGGTCGTTCTTC. Its protein is CASSLGAEIRSFF.

DNA for the CDR3: TGTGCCAGCAGCACCCCTAGCGGGGCAGCATACGAGCAGTACTTC. Its protein product is CASSTPSGAAYEQYF. The chain recombines TRBV5-4 with TRBJ2-7; 9 bases are a match to TRBD2. CDR1 is SGHNT, CDR2 YYREEE, per germline (reference sequence). The CDR3 totals 15 residues. The trim removed 4 bases at V and 4 bases at J, leaving 9 bases unmatched.

The chain carries TRBV5-8 and TRBJ2-7; D call uncertain. The CDR3 contains 12 residues. V was clipped by 4 bases and J by 7 bases, with 12 bases between them. Germline V lookup: CDR1 SGHTS, CDR2 YDEGEE. The CDR3 sequence is CASSPRFQEQYF. DNA for the CDR3: TGTGCCAGCAGCCCTCGATTCCAAGAGCAGTACTTC. Drawing the rest from reference TRBV5-8 and TRBJ2-7, the complete variable domain is EAGVTQSPTHLIKTRGQQATLRCSPISGHTSVYWYQQALGLGLQFLLWYDEGEERNRGNFPPRFSGRQFPNYSSELNVNALELEDSALYLCASSPRFQEQYFGPGTRLTVT.

J is TRBJ2-2 and V is TRBV27; 11 bases agree with TRBD2. Germline CDR1 is MNHEY and CDR2 is SMNVEV (reference sequence). The CDR3 covers 17 residues. V was pared by 7 bases and J by 4 bases, with 11 bases of the junction left unmatched. CDR3 sequence reads: CASTPRGLAGGTGELFF. CDR3 DNA sequence: TGTGCCAGCACCCCACGAGGACTAGCGGGTGGCACCGGGGAGCTGTTTTTT.

This chain uses TRBV28 with TRBJ1-5; D is unclear. Trimming pared 1 base from V and 2 bases from J, leaving 9 bases between. Germline-derived CDR1 and CDR2 are MDHEN and SYDVKM. The CDR3 totals 15 residues. The CDR3 reads CASSLLEGGNQPQHF. The CDR3 nucleotides read TGTGCCAGCAGTTTATTAGAGGGCGGCAATCAGCCCCAGCATTTT.

This clone was recorded only once. The gene calls are TRBV25-1 and TRBJ1-1; the match to TRBD1 covers 8 bases. V was clipped by 7 bases and J by 4 bases; unmatched bases: 11. Germline CDR1 and CDR2: MGHDK and SYGVNS. This CDR3 spans 15 amino acids. CDR3 in amino acids: CASIRRGTGSTEAFF. Written as DNA, the CDR3 is TGTGCCAGCATCCGCCGCGGGACAGGCAGCACTGAAGCTTTCTTT.